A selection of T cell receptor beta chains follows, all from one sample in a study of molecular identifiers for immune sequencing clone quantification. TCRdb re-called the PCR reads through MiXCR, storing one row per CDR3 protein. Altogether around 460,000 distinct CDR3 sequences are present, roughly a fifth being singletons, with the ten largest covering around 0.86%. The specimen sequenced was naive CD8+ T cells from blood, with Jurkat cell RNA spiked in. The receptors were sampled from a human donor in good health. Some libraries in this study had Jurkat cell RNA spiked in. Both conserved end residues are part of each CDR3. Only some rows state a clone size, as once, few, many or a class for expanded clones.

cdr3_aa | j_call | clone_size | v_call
CASSIGTGDYEQYF | TRBJ2-7 | many | TRBV19
CASSPRDNPYEQYF | TRBJ2-7 | many | TRBV7-2
CASSNDPSSNQPQHF | TRBJ1-5 | few | TRBV19
CASQKAPDRTQHF | TRBJ1-5 | NA | TRBV5-6
CASSSQISGGPGETQYF | TRBJ2-5 | NA | TRBV7-2
CSARARRLAGAEQYF | TRBJ2-7 | NA | TRBV20-1
CASSPPQGGLDEQYF | TRBJ2-7 | NA | TRBV5-6
CASSFETAPSYEQYF | TRBJ2-7 | many | TRBV11-2
CASGRDRDVEAFF | TRBJ1-1 | few | TRBV11-2
CASSLGGSEETQYF | TRBJ2-5 | NA | TRBV5-6
CASSLAQYMRNFGISYEQYF | TRBJ2-7 | NA | TRBV5-6
CASSYSISEAFF | TRBJ1-1 | few | TRBV6-2/TRBV6-3
CASSYGGTTYEQYF | TRBJ2-7 | few | TRBV6-5
CASSQVGPRQYF | TRBJ2-7 | NA | TRBV4-1
CASSQRNTLGPHSYEQYF | TRBJ2-7 | few | TRBV4-2
CASSPYEQGAPGNTIYF | TRBJ1-3 | many | TRBV6-6
CASRPTGLYEQYF | TRBJ2-7 | many | TRBV5-1